Sequencing of this T cell receptor beta chain was carried out in a study of CD8+ T cells in alopecia areata. Findings and limits, study-wide: Patients displayed less clarity in TCR sharing than mice, a finding possibly related to HLA. Especially in alopecia totalis/universalis, lesional scalp showed greater clonality than normal scalp did. Scalp samples also yield sequences from resident alphabeta T cells of normal skin.

As to this clone: No antigen is known for it.

The sequencing template was cDNA reverse transcribed from extracted RNA. Here immunoSEQ multiplex PCR was the method, and the copy in TCRdb shows in-frame clones only, minus some. The sample lists roughly 150,000 clones; 55% were seen once. The authors sorted CD4+ and CD8+ T cells from PBMCs. The receptor comes from a human donor in good health. The sample comprised CD4+ T cells sorted from blood.

DNA of the CDR3: TGTGCCAGCAGTTACTCTAGGTCGGATACGCAGTATTTT. Translated, it gives CASSYSRSDTQYF. This chain links TRBV6-5 with TRBJ2-3, with D unresolved. Looked up from germline, CDR1 is MNHEY and CDR2 is SVGAGI. This CDR3 is 13 amino acids long. V was shortened by 0 bases and J by 6 bases, with 7 bases between the two germline ends.